This TCR beta chain came from a study of blood T cell repertoires in COVID-19. Study in general: T cells, B-cell-depleted T cells, or PBMCs supplied cDNA or gDNA.

With 5 bases removed from V and 0 bases from J, the gap between germline ends came to 8 bases. Germline CDR1 SGHTA, CDR2 FQGNSA. The CDR3 length is 14 residues. The method was immunoSEQ multiplex PCR; TCRdb's version includes in-frame clones alone and lacks a portion of them. The table includes hundreds of thousands of clones, about 90% detected once. About this clone: The same CDR3 is also encoded by other DNA sequences in this sample.

The sequenced sample was peripheral blood. The origin of this receptor is a woman under 30 who had recovered from COVID-19. V usage is TRBV7-2 and J usage is TRBJ2-1; no firm D call. CDR3 bases: TGTGCCAGCAGCCTACTAAGCTCCTACAATGAGCAGTTCTTC. It specifies CASSLLSSYNEQFF.